Listed here are 14 T cell receptor beta chains from one sample, sequenced in a study of T cells in women clearing cervical HPV infection. TCRdb keeps only in-frame clones here, not all; method: immunoSEQ multiplex PCR. The sample data list roughly 15,000 clones. The sample taken for sequencing was blood buffy coat. The source of these receptors is a woman aged 18 to 75 with a cervical HPV16 infection that either progressed to CIN3+ or cleared (not recorded which).

Notes on this clone: The CDR3 end lies 3 residues beyond the end of the read and is filled in from the germline J gene. Additional DNA sequences in this sample encode the identical CDR3. J is TRBJ1-3 and V is TRBV5-1; TRBD1 agrees at 7 bases. The CDR3 spans 15 residues. V gave up 0 bases and J gave up 6 bases; unmatched junction bases: 6. Germline V CDR1 and CDR2: SGHRS, YFSETQ. The sequenced part of the CDR3 DNA is TGCGCCAGCAGCTTGGGGACAGGAGGGCAAAACACC. Protein: CASSLGTGGQNT. From start to end, the CDR3 is CASSLGTGGQNTIYF.

Points on this clone: The read stops 3 residues short of the end of the CDR3; the missing end is completed from the germline J gene. The chain links TRBV11-2 to TRBJ1-1; D unresolved. This CDR3 has 14 amino acids. Germline lookup yields CDR1 SGHAT and CDR2 FQNNGV. Trimming pared 2 bases from V and 4 bases from J, leaving 11 bases between. The CDR3 sequence is CASSLRGGGTEAFF. The CDR3 bases that were read are TGTGCCAGCAGCTTACGGGGAGGAGGCACTGAA.

Concerning this clone itself: The read halts 3 residues ahead of the CDR3 end, with the missing end drawn from the germline J gene. The chain carries TRBV20-1 and TRBJ1-2, with D perhaps TRBD1 (5 bases). The CDR3 is made up of 12 amino acids. V lost 0 bases, J lost 6 bases, and 8 bases lay in between. Germline V CDR1 and CDR2: DFQATT, SNEGSKA (reference sequence). This CDR3 is CSAREGVHGYTF. The part of the CDR3 DNA that was read is TGCAGTGCTAGAGAAGGGGTACATGGC.

This clone is labeled medium-sized based on frequency. Read sequence stops 3 residues before the CDR3 end, and the germline J gene provides the missing end. The chain employs TRBV6-2 or TRBV6-3 and TRBJ2-1, with D possibly matching TRBD1 (6 bases). The germline V and J ends were trimmed by 2 bases and 5 bases, with 7 bases remaining between them. CDR1 is MNHEY, CDR2 SVGEGT, per germline. There are 13 residues in the CDR3. This chain's CDR3 is CASSYRDNNEQFF. CDR3 DNA, as far as it was read: TGTGCCAGCAGTTACCGGGACAACAATGAG.

The covered CDR3 bases are TGTGCCAGCAGCGGGGACAGGGCTTACGAG. It yields the protein CASSGDRAYE. The full CDR3 protein reads CASSGDRAYEQYF. The chain joins TRBV7-9 to TRBJ2-7; 9 bases align to TRBD1. The read ends 3 residues early relative to the CDR3; the germline J gene fills the gap. Germline CDR1 and CDR2: SEHNR and FQNEAQ (reference sequence). Unmatched junction bases numbered 3, after V lost 5 bases and J lost 4 bases. The CDR3 length is 13 residues.

As concerns this clone: The read gets to within 3 residues of the CDR3 end, and the germline J gene fills in the rest. The chain couples TRBV7-9 to TRBJ1-1; 8 bases are a match to TRBD1. CDR1 and CDR2 (germline): SEHNR, FQNEAQ (reference sequence). The trim removed 4 bases at V and 3 bases at J, leaving 4 bases unmatched. The CDR3 consists of 14 residues. Partial CDR3 DNA: TGTGCCAGCAGCTCGACAGGGGTAGACACTGAA. Protein product: CASSSTGVDTE. The CDR3 reads in full as CASSSTGVDTEAFF.

About this clone itself: Read sequence stops 3 residues before the CDR3 end, and the germline J gene provides the missing end. V is TRBV13 and J is TRBJ2-7, with TRBD2 as a possible D gene (5 bases). Looked up from germline, CDR1 is PRHDT and CDR2 is FYEKMQ (reference sequence). V lost 6 bases, J lost 2 bases, and 17 bases lay in between. The CDR3 extends over 15 amino acids. The covered CDR3 bases are TGTGCCAGCAGTCGTAAGCGGTCCAAAACCTACGAG. Its translation: CASSRKRSKTYE. The whole CDR3 reads CASSRKRSKTYEQYF.

Concerning this clone itself: The missing CDR3 end, 3 residues past where the read stops, is filled in from the germline J gene. V gene TRBV7-2 combines with J gene TRBJ1-2; D is ambiguous. The CDR3 length is 13 residues. CDR1 and CDR2 from the germline V gene are SGHTA and FQGNSA. CDR3 region: CASSFGQVVDYTF. CDR3 DNA (partial): TGTGCCAGCAGCTTTGGGCAGGTAGTCGAC. The full variable domain, its missing parts supplied by reference TRBV7-2 and TRBJ1-2, is GAGVSQSPSNKVTEKGKDVELRCDPISGHTALYWYRQSLGQGLEFLIYFQGNSAPDKSGLPSDRFSAERTGGSVSTLTIQRTQQEDSAVYLCASSFGQVVDYTFGSGTRLTVV.

In regard to this clone: Coverage ceases 3 residues before the CDR3 finishes, and the germline J gene fills in the end. The chain has TRBV4-2 and TRBJ2-1; tentative D call: TRBD1 (6 bases). Trimming pared 4 bases from V and 3 bases from J, leaving 13 bases between. The CDR3 runs 15 residues. In germline, CDR1 is LGHNA, CDR2 YNFKEQ. This CDR3 reads CASSPTRTDYNEQFF. CDR3 DNA (partial): TGTGCCAGCAGCCCGACGCGGACAGACTACAATGAG.

In regard to this clone: The CDR3 end falls 3 residues outside the read, so it is completed with the germline J gene. The chain joins TRBV19 to TRBJ1-2; D is perhaps TRBD1 (6 bases). Germline V lookup: CDR1 LNHDA, CDR2 SQIVND (reference sequence). Trimming shortened V by 6 bases and J by 3 bases, and 20 bases separated the two germline ends. The CDR3 covers 16 residues. This chain's CDR3 is CASSPRGVSRDYGYTF. The sequenced part of the CDR3 DNA is TGTGCCAGTAGCCCCAGGGGAGTTTCCCGCGACTATGGC.

Remarks on this clone: The CDR3 is cut off 3 residues early in the read; its end comes from the germline J gene. The V call is TRBV24-1, the J call TRBJ2-6; possibly TRBD1 for D (6 bases). V dropped 4 bases and J dropped 6 bases, with 12 bases sitting between them. The CDR3 runs 15 residues. The germline CDR1 and CDR2 sequences are KGHDR and SFDVKD. The DNA read from the CDR3 is TGTGCCACCAGTGACCCCGGACAGACGGCCAACGTC. This encodes CATSDPGQTANV. The full CDR3 protein reads CATSDPGQTANVLTF.

Concerning this clone itself: The read finishes 3 residues shy of the CDR3 end, and the germline J gene is used to complete it. V and J are TRBV5-6 and TRBJ2-6, with D possibly TRBD1 on 5 matching bases. The V and J ends lost 9 bases and 0 bases respectively, with 13 bases between them. The CDR3 length is 15 residues. Germline loops: CDR1 SGHDT, CDR2 YYEEEE. CDR3 protein: CATTGLSSGANVLTF. CDR3 bases read: TGTGCCACAACAGGCCTAAGCTCTGGGGCCAACGTC.

To note about this clone: The read terminates 3 residues before the CDR3 end, so the remaining end is supplied by the germline J gene. V is TRBV7-6 and J is TRBJ1-4; D perhaps matches TRBD1 (5 bases). Germline V gene data show CDR1 as SGHVS and CDR2 as FNYEAQ. CDR3 size: 18 residues. The sequenced CDR3 bases are TGTGCCAGCAGCTTAGCGGGTATCTCTAACCCTGGGGCCAACGTA. Protein sequence: CASSLAGISNPGANV. The whole CDR3 sequence is CASSLAGISNPGANVLFF.

As for this clone: The read is 3 residues too short to cover the CDR3 end, so that end is filled in from the germline J gene. The chain recombines TRBV2 with TRBJ1-5; D uncertain. Trimming stripped 7 bases from V and 1 base from J, with 14 bases between. This CDR3 is built from 15 residues. CDR1 is SNHLY, CDR2 FYNNEI, per germline. CDR3 loop: CASMRSFLSNQPQHF. The sequenced CDR3 bases are TGTGCCAGCATGCGAAGCTTTCTAAGCAATCAGCCC.